One sample yielded the 5 T cell receptor beta chains listed below, sequenced in a study of spatial heterogeneity in lung cancer. Regarding time point: sample taken at primary tumor resection. Via MiXCR, TCRdb re-called the 5' RACE reads, giving one row per CDR3 protein. The table records around 9,700 distinct CDR3 sequences, 6.3% of them present only once. The sequences come from PBMCs, collected at surgery. These receptors originate from a male donor with early-stage non-small cell lung cancer.

The sample holds many counts of this clonotype. J is TRBJ2-1 and V is TRBV7-9; 9 bases map to TRBD2. This CDR3 spans 15 amino acids. V gave up 5 bases and J gave up 9 bases; unmatched junction bases: 11. The germline CDR1 and CDR2 sequences are SEHNR and FQNEAQ (reference sequence). As DNA, the CDR3 is TGTGCCAGCAGCCGAACGACTAGCGGCGGCCCTGAGCAGTTCTTC. Translation: CASSRTTSGGPEQFF.

The chain combines TRBV20-1 with TRBJ1-2, with TRBD1 matching 8 bases. V gave up 4 bases and J gave up 8 bases; unmatched junction bases: 6. The CDR3 is 12 amino acids. Per germline, CDR1 DFQATT and CDR2 SNEGSKA (reference sequence). CDR3 coding DNA: TGCAGTGCTAATCAGGGGGCGCGCGGCTACACCTTC. Its protein product is CSANQGARGYTF.

The sample holds many counts of this clonotype. The V and J genes are TRBV2 and TRBJ2-4; no clear D. Germline V lookup: CDR1 SNHLY, CDR2 FYNNEI. Trimming stripped 6 bases from V and 0 bases from J, with 12 bases between. The CDR3 totals 15 residues. The DNA of the CDR3 is TGTGCCAGCAGGGGCCGAAGCTTAGCCAAAAACATTCAGTACTTC. This sequence encodes CASRGRSLAKNIQYF.

This clonotype is medium-sized by share. This chain uses TRBV11-2 with TRBJ2-1; 13 bases align to TRBD2. CDR3 length: 16 residues. Germline assignment: CDR1 SGHAT and CDR2 FQNNGV. V shed 4 bases, J shed 5 bases, and the junction held 5 bases outside the gene matches. In DNA form, the CDR3 reads TGTGCCAGCAGCTCCCGGACTAGCGGGGGCAACAATGAGCAGTTCTTC. This sequence encodes CASSSRTSGGNNEQFF. The whole variable domain, remainder taken from reference TRBV11-2 and TRBJ2-1, is EAGVAQSPRYKIIEKRQSVAFWCNPISGHATLYWYQQILGQGPKLLIQFQNNGVVDDSQLPKDRFSAERLKGVDSTLKIQPAKLEDSAVYLCASSSRTSGGNNEQFFGPGTRLTVL.

V gene TRBV20-1 combines with J gene TRBJ2-7; either TRBD1 or TRBD2 may fit D (5 bases each). Germline lookup yields CDR1 DFQATT and CDR2 SNEGSKA (reference sequence). V lost 6 bases and J lost 3, with 15 bases in between. The CDR3 spans 13 residues. CDR3 in amino acids: CSASRDGDYEQYF. DNA for the CDR3: TGCAGTGCCAGCCGGGACGGAGACTACGAGCAGTACTTC.